A selection of T cell receptor beta chains follows, all from one sample in a study of control samples from healthy donors and cancer patients. Sequencing was performed with immunoSEQ multiplex PCR; in TCRdb, only in-frame clones are kept and a portion is missing. Found here are more than 100,000 clones, roughly 90% of them singletons; the top ten hold about a fifth. Sequenced material: PBMCs. These receptors all stem from a man in his 60s with lung cancer. Each CDR3 is given with its conserved first and last residue. A D gene is named only where the DNA matches it firmly.

D	V	J	length	CDR3
TRBD2	TRBV2	TRBJ2-3	16	CASRSAAGYRTDTQYF
TRBD2	TRBV10-3	TRBJ2-1	16	CAISGNSGGVYNEQFF
NA	TRBV3-1/TRBV3-2	TRBJ2-3	15	CASSQVKGGTDTQYF
NA	TRBV12-3/TRBV12-4	TRBJ1-5	13	CASSFGGPQPQHF
TRBD1	TRBV5-1	TRBJ2-3	14	CASSEGQFTDTQYF
NA	TRBV5-6	TRBJ1-1	13	CASSSVGADEAFF
TRBD1	TRBV18	TRBJ1-2	13	CASSPQDRGGYTF
NA	TRBV6-4	TRBJ2-3	15	CASSLSAGAVDTQYF
TRBD2	TRBV5-1	TRBJ2-5	16	CASRGLAGGRQETQYF
NA	TRBV28	TRBJ1-3	15	CASSLHSLSGNTIYF
NA	TRBV10-1	TRBJ1-1	14	CASSESRRFTEAFF
NA	TRBV5-1	TRBJ2-5	15	CASSFNDGRGETQYF
NA	TRBV6-6	TRBJ2-3	13	CASSRAGTDTQYF
TRBD1	TRBV3-1/TRBV3-2	TRBJ1-5	17	CASSHHTRTGRAQPQHF